This TCR beta chain was profiled in a study of early T cells in non-severe SARS-CoV-2 infection. Study as a whole: Alpha and beta chains were unpaired, from unsorted whole-blood bulk RNA.

This clonotype was detected ten times or more. The antigen remains undetermined. The study, taken as a whole, reports: Private and CD4 specificities were missed by VDJdb matching, skewed to anti-spike CD8.

V trimming: 5 bases; J trimming: 7 bases; junction bases outside the gene matches: 9. CDR3 size: 14 residues. Germline V gene data show CDR1 as SQVTM and CDR2 as ANQGSEA. Unique molecular identifier tags were affixed to discrete cDNA molecules. TCRdb reprocessed the 5' RACE reads with MiXCR, giving one entry per CDR3 protein. In the table there are tens of thousands of distinct CDR3 sequences, 5.5% to 7.5% of which are singletons. The source of this sequence is an adult who was a healthcare worker with PCR-confirmed SARS-CoV-2 infection or an uninfected control (not recorded which). The chain employs TRBV29-1 and TRBJ2-1; 9 bases fit TRBD2. The sequenced sample consisted of whole blood. CDR3 sequence reads: CSVPLAGPGNEQFF. The CDR3 DNA is TGCAGCGTTCCCCTAGCGGGGCCTGGGAATGAGCAGTTCTTC.